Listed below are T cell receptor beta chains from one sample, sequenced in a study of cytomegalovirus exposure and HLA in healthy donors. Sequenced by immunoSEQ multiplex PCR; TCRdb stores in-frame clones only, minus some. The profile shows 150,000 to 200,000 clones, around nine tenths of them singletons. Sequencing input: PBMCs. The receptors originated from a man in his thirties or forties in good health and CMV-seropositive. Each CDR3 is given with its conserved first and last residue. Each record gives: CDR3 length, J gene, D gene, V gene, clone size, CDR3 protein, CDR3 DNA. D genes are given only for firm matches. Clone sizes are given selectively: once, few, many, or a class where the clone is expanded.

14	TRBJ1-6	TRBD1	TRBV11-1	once	CASSGGTVNSPLHF	TGTGCCAGCAGCGGCGGGACAGTTAATTCACCCCTCCACTTT
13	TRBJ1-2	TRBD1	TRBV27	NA	CASSEGQNYGYTF	TGTGCCAGCAGTGAGGGACAGAACTATGGCTACACCTTC
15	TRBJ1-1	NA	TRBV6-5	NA	CASSYSPGGNTEAFF	TGTGCCAGCAGTTACTCCCCGGGTGGTAACACTGAAGCTTTCTTT
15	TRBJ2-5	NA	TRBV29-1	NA	CSVQRPLGGSETQYF	TGCAGCGTCCAAAGACCACTCGGAGGGTCAGAGACCCAGTACTTC
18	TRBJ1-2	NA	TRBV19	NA	CASSIVREGVAPNYGYTF	TGTGCCAGTAGTATAGTTCGGGAGGGCGTGGCACCTAACTATGGCTACACCTTC
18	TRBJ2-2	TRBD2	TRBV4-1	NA	CASSQDSGLAGITGELFF	TGCGCCAGCAGCCAAGATTCGGGACTAGCGGGAATCACCGGGGAGCTGTTTTTT
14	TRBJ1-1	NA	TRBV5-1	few	CASSFRQGGTEAFF	TGCGCCAGCAGCTTTCGGCAGGGAGGCACTGAAGCTTTCTTT
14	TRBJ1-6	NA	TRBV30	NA	CAWNGQRYNSPLHF	TGTGCCTGGAATGGTCAGCGCTATAATTCACCCCTCCACTTT
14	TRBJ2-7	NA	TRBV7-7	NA	CASSLGSGTYEQYF	TGTGCCAGCAGCTTAGGGTCAGGGACCTACGAGCAGTACTTC
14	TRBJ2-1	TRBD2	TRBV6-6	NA	CASKTSGSYNEQFF	TGTGCCAGCAAAACTAGCGGGAGCTACAATGAGCAGTTCTTC
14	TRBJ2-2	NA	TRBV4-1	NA	CASSQDRVPGELFF	TGCGCCAGCAGCCAAGATCGAGTCCCCGGGGAGCTGTTTTTT
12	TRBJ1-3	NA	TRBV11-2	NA	CASSWAEDTIYF	TGTGCCAGCAGTTGGGCAGAAGACACCATATATTTT
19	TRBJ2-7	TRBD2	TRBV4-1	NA	CASSQDQGRASGRSYEQYF	TGCGCCAGCAGCCAAGATCAAGGCAGGGCTAGCGGGCGCTCCTACGAGCAGTACTTC
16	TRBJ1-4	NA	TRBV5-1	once	CASSLVGSGGREKLFF	TGCGCCAGCAGCTTGGTAGGCTCAGGTGGGCGAGAAAAACTGTTTTTT
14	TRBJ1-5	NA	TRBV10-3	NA	CAISPAATNQPQHF	TGTGCCATCAGCCCGGCAGCCACCAATCAGCCCCAGCATTTT
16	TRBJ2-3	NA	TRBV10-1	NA	CARKRAPKAGTDTQYF	TGCGCCCGAAAAAGAGCCCCCAAAGCGGGCACAGATACGCAGTATTTT
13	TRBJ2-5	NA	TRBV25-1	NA	CASSGLFQETQYF	TGTGCCAGCAGCGGACTCTTCCAAGAGACCCAGTACTTC
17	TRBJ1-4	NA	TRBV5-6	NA	CASRSRESRATNEKLFF	TGTGCCAGCAGGAGCAGGGAATCGCGGGCAACTAATGAAAAACTGTTTTTT
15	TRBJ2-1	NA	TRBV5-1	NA	CASSLAGPTGYEQFF	TGCGCCAGCAGCTTGGCCGGCCCGACCGGGTATGAGCAGTTCTTC
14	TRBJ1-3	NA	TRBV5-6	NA	CASSLKIPRNTIYF	TGTGCCAGCAGCTTAAAGATACCTCGAAACACCATATATTTT
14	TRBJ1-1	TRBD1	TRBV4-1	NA	CASSHRGQGFEAFF	TGCGCCAGCAGCCACCGCGGACAGGGCTTTGAAGCTTTCTTT
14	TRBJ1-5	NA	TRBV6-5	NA	CASSRGGGNQPQHF	TGTGCCAGCAGCCGCGGGGGTGGCAATCAGCCCCAGCATTTT
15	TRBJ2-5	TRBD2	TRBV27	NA	CASSSGLAGLETQYF	TGTGCCAGCAGCTCGGGACTAGCGGGGTTAGAGACCCAGTACTTC
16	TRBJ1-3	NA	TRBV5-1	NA	CASSLDAAHSGNTIYF	TGCGCCAGCAGCTTGGATGCAGCGCATTCTGGAAACACCATATATTTT
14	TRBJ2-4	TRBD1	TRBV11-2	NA	CASSSRGAKNIQYF	TGTGCCAGCAGCTCCAGGGGGGCCAAAAACATTCAGTACTTC
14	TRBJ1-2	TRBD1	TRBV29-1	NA	CSVDYGQDYYGYTF	TGCAGCGTTGATTATGGACAGGATTACTATGGCTACACCTTC
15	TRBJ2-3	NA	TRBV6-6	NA	CASSYSRASTDTQYF	TGTGCCAGCAGTTACTCGAGAGCGTCCACAGATACGCAGTATTTT
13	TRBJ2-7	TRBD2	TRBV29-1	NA	CSVETSGRYEQYF	TGCAGCGTTGAAACTAGCGGGAGGTACGAGCAGTACTTC
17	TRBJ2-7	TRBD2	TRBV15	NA	CATSDPGLAGGQYEQYF	TGTGCCACCAGTGACCCGGGACTAGCGGGAGGACAGTACGAGCAGTACTTC
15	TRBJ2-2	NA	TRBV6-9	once	CATYVEGANTGELFF	TGTGCCACCTATGTCGAGGGCGCGAACACCGGGGAGCTGTTTTTT
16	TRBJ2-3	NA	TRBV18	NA	CASSPLGEVPTDTQYF	TGTGCCAGCTCACCCCTCGGGGAGGTTCCCACAGATACGCAGTATTTT
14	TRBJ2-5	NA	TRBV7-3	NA	CASSTGTSQETQYF	TGTGCCAGCAGCACCGGGACTTCGCAAGAGACCCAGTACTTC
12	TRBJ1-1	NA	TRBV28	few	CASSFGRATAFF	TGTGCCAGCAGTTTTGGAAGGGCCACCGCTTTCTTT
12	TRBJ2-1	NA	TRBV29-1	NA	CSVEGRYNEQFF	TGCAGCGTTGAGGGCCGATACAATGAGCAGTTCTTC
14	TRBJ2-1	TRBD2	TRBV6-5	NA	CASSAGGPYNEQFF	TGTGCCAGCAGCGCGGGAGGCCCTTACAATGAGCAGTTCTTC
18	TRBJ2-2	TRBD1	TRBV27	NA	CASSPSPLGTGYTGELFF	TGTGCCAGCAGTCCCTCCCCCCTTGGGACAGGGTACACCGGGGAGCTGTTTTTT
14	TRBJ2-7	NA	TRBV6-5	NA	CASSYEGDAYEQYF	TGTGCCAGCAGTTACGAAGGGGACGCCTACGAGCAGTACTTC
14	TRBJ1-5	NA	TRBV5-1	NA	CASSLDGLDQPQHF	TGCGCCAGCAGCTTGGACGGACTTGATCAGCCCCAGCATTTT
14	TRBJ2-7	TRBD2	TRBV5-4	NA	CASSFGTSPREQYF	TGTGCCAGCAGCTTCGGGACTAGCCCCCGCGAGCAGTACTTC
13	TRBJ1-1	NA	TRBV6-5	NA	CASSYSKNTEAFF	TGTGCCAGCAGTTACTCGAAGAACACTGAAGCTTTCTTT
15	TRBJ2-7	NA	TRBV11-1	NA	CASSLALTGPYEQYF	TGTGCCAGCAGCTTAGCGCTCACAGGCCCCTACGAGCAGTACTTC
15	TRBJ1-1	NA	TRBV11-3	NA	CASSLMRTLGTEAFF	TGTGCCAGCAGCCTAATGCGGACATTGGGGACTGAAGCTTTCTTT
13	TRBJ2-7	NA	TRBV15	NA	CATSRDHGYEQYF	TGTGCCACCAGCAGAGATCACGGCTACGAGCAGTACTTC
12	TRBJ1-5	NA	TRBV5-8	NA	CASSYREQPQHF	TGTGCCAGCAGCTACAGGGAACAGCCCCAGCATTTT
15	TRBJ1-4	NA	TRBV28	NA	CASSSDWKTGEKLFF	TGTGCCAGCAGTTCCGATTGGAAGACGGGGGAAAAACTGTTTTTT
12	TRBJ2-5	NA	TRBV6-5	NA	CASSYSQETQYF	TGTGCCAGCAGTTACTCACAAGAGACCCAGTACTTC
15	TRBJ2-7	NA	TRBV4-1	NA	CASSQTPGPFYEQYF	TGCGCCAGCAGCCAAACCCCCGGGCCCTTTTACGAGCAGTACTTC
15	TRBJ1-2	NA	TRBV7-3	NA	CASSLRGRDGYGYTF	TGTGCCAGCAGCTTAAGGGGTAGGGATGGATATGGCTACACCTTC
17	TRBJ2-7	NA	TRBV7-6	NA	CASSLNVEGTGPYEQYF	TGTGCCAGCAGCTTAAATGTTGAGGGTACAGGGCCGTACGAGCAGTACTTC
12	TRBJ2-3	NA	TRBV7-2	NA	CASSLRADTQYF	TGTGCCAGCAGCTTACGGGCAGATACGCAGTATTTT